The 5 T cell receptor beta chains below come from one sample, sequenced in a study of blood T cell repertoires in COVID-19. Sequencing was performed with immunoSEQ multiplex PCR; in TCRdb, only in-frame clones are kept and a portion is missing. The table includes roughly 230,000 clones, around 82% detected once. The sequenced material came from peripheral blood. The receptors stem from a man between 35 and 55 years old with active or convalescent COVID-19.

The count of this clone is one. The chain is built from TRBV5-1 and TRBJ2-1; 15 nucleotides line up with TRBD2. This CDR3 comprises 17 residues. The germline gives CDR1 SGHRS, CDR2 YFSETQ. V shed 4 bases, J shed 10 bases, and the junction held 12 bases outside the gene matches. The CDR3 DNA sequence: TGCGCCAGCAGCCCAGGACTAGCGGGAGGGCGTTTGAGAGAGCAGTTCTTC. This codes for CASSPGLAGGRLREQFF.

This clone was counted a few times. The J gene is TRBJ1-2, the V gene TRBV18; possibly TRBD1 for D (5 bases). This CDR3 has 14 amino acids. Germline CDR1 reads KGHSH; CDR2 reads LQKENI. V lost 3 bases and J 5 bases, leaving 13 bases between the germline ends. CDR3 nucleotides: TGTGCCAGCTCACCGTCCAGGGATGGTTATGGCTACACCTTC. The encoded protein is CASSPSRDGYGYTF.

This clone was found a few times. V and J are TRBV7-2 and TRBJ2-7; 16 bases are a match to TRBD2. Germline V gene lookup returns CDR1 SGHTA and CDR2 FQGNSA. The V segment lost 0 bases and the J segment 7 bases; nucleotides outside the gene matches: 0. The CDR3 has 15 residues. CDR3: CASSLAGLAGGEQYF. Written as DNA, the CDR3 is TGTGCCAGCAGCTTAGCGGGACTAGCGGGGGGGGAGCAGTACTTC.

The CDR3 reads CASSQTGAGQPQHF. In nucleotides, the CDR3 is TGTGCCAGCAGCCAGACAGGGGCGGGTCAGCCCCAGCATTTT. The gene calls are TRBV11-2 and TRBJ1-5; TRBD1 agrees at 8 bases. J lost 6 bases, V lost 5 bases, and 6 bases had no gene match. In germline, CDR1 is SGHAT, CDR2 FQNNGV. This CDR3 is 14 amino acids long. Full variable domain (rest looked up from reference TRBV11-2 and TRBJ1-5): EAGVAQSPRYKIIEKRQSVAFWCNPISGHATLYWYQQILGQGPKLLIQFQNNGVVDDSQLPKDRFSAERLKGVDSTLKIQPAKLEDSAVYLCASSQTGAGQPQHFGDGTRLSIL.

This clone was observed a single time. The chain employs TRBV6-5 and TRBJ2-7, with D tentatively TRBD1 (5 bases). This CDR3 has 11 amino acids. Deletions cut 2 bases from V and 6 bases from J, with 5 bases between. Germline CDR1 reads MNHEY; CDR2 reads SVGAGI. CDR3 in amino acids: CASSYRGEQYF. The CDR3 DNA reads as TGTGCCAGCAGTTACAGGGGCGAGCAGTACTTC.